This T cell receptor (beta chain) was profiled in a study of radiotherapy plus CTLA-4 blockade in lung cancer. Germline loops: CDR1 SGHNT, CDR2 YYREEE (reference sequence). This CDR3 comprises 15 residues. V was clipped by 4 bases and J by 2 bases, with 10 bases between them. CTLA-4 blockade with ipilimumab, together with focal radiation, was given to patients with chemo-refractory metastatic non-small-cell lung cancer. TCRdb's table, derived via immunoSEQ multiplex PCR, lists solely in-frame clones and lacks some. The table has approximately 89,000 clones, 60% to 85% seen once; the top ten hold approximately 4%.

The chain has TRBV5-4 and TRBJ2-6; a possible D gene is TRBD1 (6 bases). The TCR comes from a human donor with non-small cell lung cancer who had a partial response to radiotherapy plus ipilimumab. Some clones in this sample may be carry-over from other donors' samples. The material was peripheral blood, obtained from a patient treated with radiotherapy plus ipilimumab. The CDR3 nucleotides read TGTGCCAGCAGCAGTACAGGGACTGGGGCCAACGTCCTGACTTTC. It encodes CASSSTGTGANVLTF.